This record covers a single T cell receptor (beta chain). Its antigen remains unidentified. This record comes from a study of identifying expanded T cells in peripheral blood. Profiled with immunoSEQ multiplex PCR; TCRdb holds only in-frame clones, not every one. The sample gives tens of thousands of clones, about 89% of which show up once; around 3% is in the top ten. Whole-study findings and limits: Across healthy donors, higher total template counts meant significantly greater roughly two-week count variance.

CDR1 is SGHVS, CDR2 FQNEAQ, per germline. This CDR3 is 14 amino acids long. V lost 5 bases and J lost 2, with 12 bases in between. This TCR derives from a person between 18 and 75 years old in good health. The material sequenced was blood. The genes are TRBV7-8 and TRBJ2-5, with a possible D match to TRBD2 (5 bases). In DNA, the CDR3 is TGTGCCAGCAGCCCCGGGGTGGGACAAGAGACCCAGTACTTC. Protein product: CASSPGVGQETQYF. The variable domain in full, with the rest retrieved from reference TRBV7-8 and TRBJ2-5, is GAGVSQSPRYKVAKRGQDVALRCDPISGHVSLFWYQQALGQGPEFLTYFQNEAQLDKSGLPSDRFFAERPEGSVSTLKIQRTQQEDSAVYLCASSPGVGQETQYFGPGTRLLVL.